The source of this T cell receptor (beta chain) is a study of T cells in Graves' hyperthyroidism and ophthalmopathy. The CDR3 has 18 amino acids. V dropped 3 bases and J dropped 7 bases, with 28 bases sitting between them. The germline V gene has CDR1 SGHRS and CDR2 YFSETQ. Amplification of TCR beta CDR3 regions used RNA as the template. RT-PCR in the first round (using the HTBI primer set) targeted the TCR CDR3. TCRdb recomputed calls from the multiplex PCR reads with MiXCR, one row per CDR3 protein. The table shows some 50,000 distinct CDR3 sequences, with 45% to 65% occurring only once. Patients were aged 18 to 65, had disease duration under 2 months, and had newly diagnosed hyperthyroidism. This clonotype was recorded at least ten times.

The rearrangement uses TRBV5-1 and TRBJ1-1; TRBD1 is a possible D gene (6 bases). The sequenced sample was peripheral blood or thyroid tissue (not recorded which). This sequence originates from a man aged 18 to 29 with Graves' hyperthyroidism. The CDR3 bases are TGCGCCAGCAGCTCCCACCTAAGGACAGCAGAAGCCGTATTTGAAGCTTTCTTT. Residues: CASSSHLRTAEAVFEAFF.